One and the same sample provided the 3 T cell receptor beta chains below, sequenced in a study of T cells in Graves' hyperthyroidism and ophthalmopathy. The CDR3 regions of TCR beta were amplified from RNA transcripts. Using the HTBI primer set, a first-round RT-PCR was run on the TCR CDR3. TCRdb itself ran the multiplex PCR reads through MiXCR, one entry per CDR3 protein. The data contain 34,000 or so distinct CDR3 sequences, around 52% of them singletons. Sequencing was performed on blood. The origin of the receptors is a woman between 40 and 50 years old with Graves' ophthalmopathy.

The V and J genes are TRBV20-1 and TRBJ2-3, with D maybe TRBD1 (6 bases). Trimming shortened V by 6 bases and J by 0 bases, and 13 bases separated the two germline ends. The V gene's germline CDR1 is DFQATT and CDR2 SNEGSKA (reference sequence). This CDR3 has 14 residues. CDR3 residues: CSAPTGPSTDTQYF. DNA of the CDR3: TGCAGTGCCCCGACAGGACCTAGCACAGATACGCAGTATTTT.

Concerning this clonotype: At one of its ends the junction is not consistent with the germline gene, which may arise from a read error. This chain connects TRBV6-1 to TRBJ2-7, with D perhaps TRBD1 or TRBD2 (6 bases each). Germline V gene sequence: CDR1 MNHNS, CDR2 SASEGT. The CDR3 runs to 15 residues. CDR3 in DNA: TGTACCAGCAGTTTAGGGGGGCGGGTTATCCACGAGCAGTACTTC. Translating gives CTSSLGGRVIHEQYF.

This chain joins TRBV24-1 and TRBJ2-7; possibly TRBD1 or TRBD2 for D (5 bases each). CDR1 KGHDR and CDR2 SFDVKD come from the germline V gene. The CDR3 consists of 15 residues. Trimming pared 7 bases from V and 4 bases from J, leaving 19 bases between. In DNA form, the CDR3 reads TGTGCCACCAGCTCGGTTGACGGGACCTGGTACGAGCAGTACTTC. This encodes CATSSVDGTWYEQYF.